Listed below are T cell receptor beta chains from one sample, sequenced in a study of technical replicates of blood from several donors. The table came from immunoSEQ multiplex PCR; TCRdb's copy has only in-frame clones and leaves some out. The top ten hold around 0.24% of the sample, which has 70,000 to 85,000 clones, roughly 96% seen once. Sequenced: T cells isolated from PBMCs. These receptors were taken from a human donor in good health. The conserved cysteine and the conserved F or W are not part of the CDR3 here. Rows may omit the clone size; those that give it use once, few, many or a size class.

11,-,TRBV5-1,TRBJ1-2,ASSLGRLDGYT
11,-,TRBV9,TRBJ1-1,ASSLGLTPEAF
11,-,TRBV7-7,TRBJ1-4,ASSSQGNEKLF
8,-,TRBV20-1,TRBJ2-7,SAAQSEQY
15,-,TRBV14,TRBJ1-2,ASSQAPGQGWGYGYT
14,-,TRBV7-2,TRBJ2-7,ASSYPPGTSAGEQY
12,-,TRBV11-2,TRBJ2-5,ASSFGLAEETQY
14,-,TRBV6-5,TRBJ2-2,ASSYDGGMNTGELF
13,-,TRBV5-4,TRBJ2-3,ATQGAGGTTDTQY
11,-,TRBV11-2,TRBJ2-7,ASSLGGWYEQY
12,-,TRBV7-2,TRBJ2-5,ASSLGLAEETQY
9,-,TRBV30,TRBJ2-1,AGRGYNEQF
10,-,TRBV6-6,TRBJ2-7,ASSSQDYEQY
12,once,TRBV4-1,TRBJ1-5,ASSQDQGGQPQH
17,-,TRBV13,TRBJ2-1,ASSLGFLNDRSSYNEQF
11,-,TRBV5-4,TRBJ2-1,ASSPVGGNEQF
11,-,TRBV10-1,TRBJ1-5,ASSDPAGQPQH
13,-,TRBV10-2,TRBJ1-1,ASRIRAGLDTEAF
13,-,TRBV7-9,TRBJ2-1,ASSSTGLFYNEQF
10,once,TRBV29-1,TRBJ2-7,SVSGTAYEQY
18,-,TRBV27,TRBJ2-1,ASSLRMRVSGQSSYNEQF
13,-,TRBV7-6,TRBJ1-6,ASSARTGDNSPLH
12,-,TRBV28,TRBJ2-2,ASSFRVNTGELF
10,-,TRBV30,TRBJ1-1,AWSDGQAAVF
14,once,TRBV15,TRBJ1-5,ATSREPVYSNQPQH
12,-,TRBV5-4,TRBJ1-2,ASSLLQGGNGYT
14,-,TRBV7-8,TRBJ1-5,ASSLAWGQLNQPQH
14,-,TRBV11-3,TRBJ2-5,ASTRDRGSEGETQY
13,once,TRBV27,TRBJ2-3,ASSSGLIPLDTQY
12,-,TRBV6-6,TRBJ2-5,ASSKRGNQETQY
15,-,TRBV2,TRBJ2-7,ASSVDGLAGTSYEQY
13,-,TRBV28,TRBJ2-1,ASSRTDRGWYEQF
15,-,TRBV13,TRBJ2-1,ASSLGTSFSSYNEQF
14,-,TRBV6-5,TRBJ2-5,ASSYQIAVGSATQY
12,-,TRBV2,TRBJ1-5,ATSLEQSNQPQH